These 8 T cell receptor beta chains originate from one sample sequenced in a study of CD8 T cells in ankylosing spondylitis. Antigens of these TCRs are unknown. Study conclusions and caveats: One TCR beta motif, made up of roughly eight highly homologous variants, appeared characteristic of ankylosing spondylitis blood.

One entry per CDR3 protein, called by TCRdb with MiXCR from the 5' RACE reads. The sample lists 100,000 to 150,000 distinct CDR3 sequences, roughly 18% seen once, with approximately 30% in the top ten. Sequenced sample: blood, either unsorted or a sorted T cell fraction (not recorded which). The receptors stem from a male donor with ankylosing spondylitis.

The chain is built from TRBV28 and TRBJ2-1; D may be TRBD2 (5 bases). The CDR3 is 15 amino acids. V lost 4 bases, J lost 0 bases, and 10 bases lay in between. Looked up from germline, CDR1 is MDHEN and CDR2 is SYDVKM. The CDR3 loop is CASSSPDYSYNEQFF. Written as DNA, the CDR3 is TGTGCCAGCAGTTCACCCGACTACTCCTACAATGAGCAGTTCTTC.

This clonotype has just a few counts. The V gene is TRBV28, the J gene TRBJ2-3; TRBD2 agrees at 13 bases. The germline CDR1 and CDR2 sequences are MDHEN and SYDVKM. This CDR3 spans 17 amino acids. Trimming cost V 6 bases and J 4 bases; bases outside gene matches: 10. The CDR3 coding sequence is TGTGCCAGCAGGCCTCCCACTAGCGGGAGGGCCCCAGATACGCAGTATTTT. Protein sequence: CASRPPTSGRAPDTQYF. Together with reference TRBV28 and TRBJ2-3, the CDR3 gives the full variable domain: DVKVTQSSRYLVKRTGEKVFLECVQDMDHENMFWYRQDPGLGLRLIYFSYDVKMKEKGDIPEGYSVSREKKERFSLILESASTNQTSMYLCASRPPTSGRAPDTQYFGPGTRLTVL.

This clonotype has ten or more counts. The chain employs TRBV29-1 and TRBJ2-7; 8 nucleotides match TRBD2. Germline trimming cut 1 base from V and 2 bases from J; bases unmatched to any gene: 1. There are 13 residues in the CDR3. Per the germline V gene, CDR1 is SQVTM and CDR2 is ANQGSEA. The CDR3 DNA is TGCAGCGTTGAAGCGGGAGGGACCTACGAGCAGTACTTC. Amino acids: CSVEAGGTYEQYF.

This clonotype was detected once. The chain couples TRBV2 to TRBJ2-2; TRBD1 matches 7 bases. Germline V gene lookup returns CDR1 SNHLY and CDR2 FYNNEI. CDR3 length: 14 amino acids. The V gene end was trimmed by 2 bases and the J gene end by 7 bases; junction bases not matched to a gene: 4. The CDR3 nucleotides read TGTGCCAGCAGTGAAAGGGGGCAGGGCGGGGAGCTGTTTTTT. Amino acid sequence: CASSERGQGGELFF.

This chain connects TRBV28 to TRBJ1-4, with D unclear. Looked up from germline, CDR1 is MDHEN and CDR2 is SYDVKM. The V end lost 6 bases, the J end lost 3 bases, and 11 bases lay between the germline ends. The CDR3 runs to 14 residues. The CDR3 sequence: CASSPLPPNEKLFF. DNA of the CDR3: TGTGCCAGCAGCCCCCTCCCTCCTAATGAAAAACTGTTTTTT.

The V and J genes are TRBV9 and TRBJ1-1; 8 bases align to TRBD1. J was trimmed by 0 bases and V by 3 bases; bases with no gene match: 7. This CDR3 region has 16 residues. Germline CDR1 and CDR2: SGDLS and YYNGEE. The CDR3 region has the DNA TGTGCCAGCAGCGCAGACAGGGGAGGAATGAACACTGAAGCTTTCTTT. Protein sequence: CASSADRGGMNTEAFF.

This clonotype came up a few times. The chain recombines TRBV27 with TRBJ2-7; D might be TRBD1 (5 bases). The CDR3 runs 13 residues. Germline CDR1 MNHEY, CDR2 SMNVEV (reference sequence). The V gene lost 2 bases and the J gene lost 3 bases, with 8 bases spanning the gap. In DNA form, the CDR3 reads TGTGCCAGCAGTTTAGGGGCCTACTACGAGCAGTACTTC. Protein sequence: CASSLGAYYEQYF.

In this sample, this clonotype turned up many times. V gene TRBV4-1 combines with J gene TRBJ2-2, with D unclear. The ends were cut back, 1 base at V and 1 base at J, with 13 bases in the middle. The CDR3 is 17 residues long. CDR1 is MGHRA and CDR2 is YSYEKL in the germline V gene. CDR3: CASSQGARLGNTGELFF. The CDR3 coding sequence is TGCGCCAGCAGCCAAGGGGCTAGGCTGGGGAACACCGGGGAGCTGTTTTTT.